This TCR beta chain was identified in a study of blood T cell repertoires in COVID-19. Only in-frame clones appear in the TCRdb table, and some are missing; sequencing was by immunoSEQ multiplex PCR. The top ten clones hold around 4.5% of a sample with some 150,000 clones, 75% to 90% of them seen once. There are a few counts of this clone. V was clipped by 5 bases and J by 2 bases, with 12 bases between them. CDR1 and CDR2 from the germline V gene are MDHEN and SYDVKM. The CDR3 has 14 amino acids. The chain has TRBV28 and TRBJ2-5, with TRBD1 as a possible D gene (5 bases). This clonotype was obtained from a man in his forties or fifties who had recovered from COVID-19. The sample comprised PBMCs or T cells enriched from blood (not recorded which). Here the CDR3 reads CASSQGDRQETQYF. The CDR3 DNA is TGTGCCAGCAGTCAAGGAGACAGACAAGAGACCCAGTACTTC.